Following are 8 T cell receptor beta chains from one sample sequenced in a study of OX40 agonist ivuxolimab in advanced cancers. Clones were read by immunoSEQ multiplex PCR, and TCRdb kept only the in-frame ones, dropping some. The table records 73,000 or so clones, approximately 85% of them present only once. The input for sequencing was CD4+ or CD8+ T cells sorted from blood, taken in a trial of the OX40 agonist ivuxolimab. Receptors originate from an adult with an advanced solid tumor such as melanoma, head and neck, liver or kidney cancer.

V gene TRBV7-9 combines with J gene TRBJ2-5, with 9 bases fitting TRBD1. Judging by the DNA end, TRBJ2-7 fits better; the J call may be wrong. Germline V gives CDR1 SEHNR, CDR2 FQNEAQ (reference sequence). The CDR3 spans 14 residues. As DNA, the CDR3 is TGTGCCAGCAGCGCCGGACAGGGGTTCTACGAGCAGTACTTC. It codes for CASSAGQGFYEQYF.

V gene TRBV11-1 combines with J gene TRBJ1-1; D call uncertain. This CDR3 region has 14 residues. Germline CDR1 reads SGHAT; CDR2 reads FQDESV (reference sequence). V lost 5 bases and J 1 base, leaving 11 bases between the germline ends. The CDR3 DNA follows: TGTGCCAGCAGCCCCTACCTGGGGAACACTGAAGCTTTCTTT. Its protein is CASSPYLGNTEAFF.

The chain has TRBV7-9 and TRBJ1-1; 7 bases fit TRBD1. The trim removed 5 bases at V and 6 bases at J, leaving 6 bases unmatched. This CDR3 has 13 amino acids. Germline CDR1 is SEHNR and CDR2 is FQNEAQ (reference sequence). Here the CDR3 DNA reads TGTGCCAGCAGCCGGACAGGAGAGGCTGAAGCTTTCTTT. It codes for CASSRTGEAEAFF.

This chain links TRBV5-4 with TRBJ1-1; 9 bases fit TRBD1. V lost 4 bases and J lost 4; bases outside the gene matches: 8. This CDR3 comprises 15 residues. Germline V gene lookup returns CDR1 SGHNT and CDR2 YYREEE (reference sequence). CDR3 in DNA: TGTGCCAGCAGCGAGCTACAGGGGGCTGTCACTGAAGCTTTCTTT. Its translation: CASSELQGAVTEAFF. Using reference TRBV5-4 and TRBJ1-1 for the parts outside the CDR3, the full variable domain is ETGVTQSPTHLIKTRGQQVTLRCSSQSGHNTVSWYQQALGQGPQFIFQYYREEENGRGNFPPRFSGLQFPNYSSELNVNALELDDSALYLCASSELQGAVTEAFFGQGTRLTVV.

The V call is TRBV14, the J call TRBJ2-7; tentatively, D is TRBD2 (7 bases). Germline lookup yields CDR1 SGHDN and CDR2 FVKESK. Trimming cost V 7 bases and J 3 bases, with 22 bases left between them. This CDR3 region has 16 residues. The CDR3 coding sequence is TGTGCCAGCAAGGGGAGGGACATAGGAGGTGGCTACGAGCAGTACTTC. Protein product: CASKGRDIGGGYEQYF.

The chain is built from TRBV19 and TRBJ2-1, with TRBD2 matching over 10 bases. The V gene's germline CDR1 is LNHDA and CDR2 SQIVND (reference sequence). Losses at the gene ends were 5 bases for V and 0 bases for J; bases not matched to a gene: 4. The CDR3 is 16 residues long. This CDR3 reads CASSSSGGLSYNEQFF. CDR3 sequence (DNA): TGTGCCAGTAGTTCTAGCGGGGGCCTCTCCTACAATGAGCAGTTCTTC.

Regarding this clone: This CDR3 is also generated by other DNA sequences in the sample. This chain links TRBV4-3 with TRBJ1-1; TRBD1 might be the D (6 bases). V was pared by 3 bases and J by 11 bases, with 16 bases between. This CDR3 comprises 13 residues. Germline V CDR1 and CDR2: LGHNA, YSLEER. The CDR3: CASSQEGTPLAFF. CDR3 bases: TGCGCCAGCAGCCAGGAGGGGACACCCCTTGCTTTCTTT.

The rearrangement joins TRBV19 to TRBJ1-3, with D tentatively TRBD1 (6 bases). Germline-derived CDR1 and CDR2 are LNHDA and SQIVND (reference sequence). This CDR3 comprises 15 residues. Deletions cut 5 bases from V and 4 bases from J, with 15 bases between. The CDR3 bases are TGTGCCAGTAGTGTGGACAGCTTAGGGGGAAACACCATATATTTT. This encodes CASSVDSLGGNTIYF.